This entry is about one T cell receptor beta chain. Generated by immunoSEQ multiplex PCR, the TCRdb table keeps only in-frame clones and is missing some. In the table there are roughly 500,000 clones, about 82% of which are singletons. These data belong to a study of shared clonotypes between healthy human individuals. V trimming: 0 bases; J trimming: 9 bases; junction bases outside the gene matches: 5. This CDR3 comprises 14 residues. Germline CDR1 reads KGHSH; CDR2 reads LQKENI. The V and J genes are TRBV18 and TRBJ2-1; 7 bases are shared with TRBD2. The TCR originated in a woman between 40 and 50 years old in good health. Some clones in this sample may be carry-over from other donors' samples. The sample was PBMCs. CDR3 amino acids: CASSPPSREGEQFF. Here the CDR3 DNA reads TGTGCCAGCTCACCACCGTCGAGGGAGGGTGAGCAGTTCTTC.